This T cell receptor (beta chain) was identified during a study of cytotoxic CD8 clonotypes in ibrutinib-treated CLL. Study findings and constraints: Clonality, elevated at ibrutinib response, dropped back toward baseline at progression.

Targeted sequencing depth ranged from 1 in 200,000 to 1 in 1 million T cells. Libraries were prepared by immunoSEQ multiplex PCR; TCRdb keeps only in-frame clonotypes and omits some of them. The table includes 150,000 or so clones, over 75% detected once. The CDR3 contains 19 residues. V trimming: 2 bases; J trimming: 5 bases; junction bases outside the gene matches: 14. CDR1 is MNHEY and CDR2 is SMNVEV in the germline V gene (reference sequence). A word on this clone: Its antigen is as yet unknown.

The sample was PBMCs, taken at disease progression, from a patient treated with ibrutinib. The V gene is TRBV27, the J gene TRBJ1-5, with 11 positions matching TRBD1. The source of this sequence is a human donor with chronic lymphocytic leukemia. This CDR3 is CASSLIYGLPGQGDQPQHF. The CDR3 DNA follows: TGTGCCAGCAGTTTAATTTACGGATTACCGGGACAGGGGGATCAGCCCCAGCATTTT.